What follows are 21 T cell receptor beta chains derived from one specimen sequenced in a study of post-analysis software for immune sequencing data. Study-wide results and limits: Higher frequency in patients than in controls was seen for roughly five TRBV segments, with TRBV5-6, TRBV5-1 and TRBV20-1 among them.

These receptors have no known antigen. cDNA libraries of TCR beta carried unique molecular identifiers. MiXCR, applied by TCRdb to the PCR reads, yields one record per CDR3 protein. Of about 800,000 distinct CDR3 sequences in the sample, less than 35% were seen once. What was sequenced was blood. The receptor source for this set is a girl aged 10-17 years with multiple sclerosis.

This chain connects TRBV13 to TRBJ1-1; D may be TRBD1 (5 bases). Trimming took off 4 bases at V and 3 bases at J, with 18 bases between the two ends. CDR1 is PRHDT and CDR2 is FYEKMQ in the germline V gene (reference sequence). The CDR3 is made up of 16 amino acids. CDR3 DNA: TGTGCCAGCAGCTCTATCGGGGGAACCGGGGACACTGAAGCTTTCTTT. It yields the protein CASSSIGGTGDTEAFF.

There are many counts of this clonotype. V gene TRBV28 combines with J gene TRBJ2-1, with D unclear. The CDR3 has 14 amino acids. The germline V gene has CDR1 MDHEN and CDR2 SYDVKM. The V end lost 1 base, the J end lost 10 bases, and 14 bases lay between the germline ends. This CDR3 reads CASSLSVSLGEQFF. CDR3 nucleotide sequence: TGTGCCAGCAGTTTATCGGTCTCCCTGGGGGAGCAGTTCTTC.

The CDR3 region has the DNA TGTGCCAGCAGTGAACTTGGGCAGTTTAGCGCCGAGCAGTACTTC. This translates into CASSELGQFSAEQYF. The chain links TRBV6-1 to TRBJ2-7; tentatively, D is TRBD2 (5 bases). This CDR3 has 15 residues. The V end was cut by 2 bases, the J end by 6 bases, with 17 bases between. Germline CDR1 is MNHNS and CDR2 is SASEGT.

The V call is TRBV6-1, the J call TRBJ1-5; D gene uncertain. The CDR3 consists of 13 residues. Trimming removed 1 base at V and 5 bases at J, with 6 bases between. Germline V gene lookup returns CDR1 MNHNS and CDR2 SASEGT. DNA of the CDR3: TGTGCCAGCAGTGAAGGCGGGCATCAGCCCCAGCATTTT. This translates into CASSEGGHQPQHF.

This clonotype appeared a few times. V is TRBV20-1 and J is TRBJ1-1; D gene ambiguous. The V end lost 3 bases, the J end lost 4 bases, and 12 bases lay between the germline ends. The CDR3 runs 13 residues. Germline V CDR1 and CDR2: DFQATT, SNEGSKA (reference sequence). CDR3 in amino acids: CSASWGRGTEAFF. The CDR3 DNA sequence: TGCAGTGCTAGTTGGGGTCGAGGCACTGAAGCTTTCTTT.

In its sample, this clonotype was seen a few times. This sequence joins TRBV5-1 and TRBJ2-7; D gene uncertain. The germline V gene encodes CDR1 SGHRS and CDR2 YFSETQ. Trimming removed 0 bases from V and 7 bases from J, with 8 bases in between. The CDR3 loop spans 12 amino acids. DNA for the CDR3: TGCGCCAGCAGCTTGGGCAACCGGGAGCAGTACTTC. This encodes CASSLGNREQYF.

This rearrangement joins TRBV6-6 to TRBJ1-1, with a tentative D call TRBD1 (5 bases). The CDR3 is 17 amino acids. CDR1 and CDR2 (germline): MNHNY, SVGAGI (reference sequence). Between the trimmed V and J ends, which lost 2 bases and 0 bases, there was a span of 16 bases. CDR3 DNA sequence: TGTGCCAGCAGTTACCTCGGGGCCGCCCTTATGAACACTGAAGCTTTCTTT. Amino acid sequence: CASSYLGAALMNTEAFF.

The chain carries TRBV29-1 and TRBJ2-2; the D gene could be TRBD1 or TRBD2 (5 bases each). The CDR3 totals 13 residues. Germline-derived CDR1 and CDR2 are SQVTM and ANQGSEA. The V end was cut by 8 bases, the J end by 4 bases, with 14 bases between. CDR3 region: CSTRDGCTGELFF. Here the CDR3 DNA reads TGCAGCACCCGGGACGGCTGCACCGGGGAGCTGTTTTTT.

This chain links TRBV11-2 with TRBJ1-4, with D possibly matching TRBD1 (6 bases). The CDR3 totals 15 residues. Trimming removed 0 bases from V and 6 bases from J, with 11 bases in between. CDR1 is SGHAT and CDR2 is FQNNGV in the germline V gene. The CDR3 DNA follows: TGTGCCAGCAGCTTAGATGCAGGGACACATGAAAAACTGTTTTTT. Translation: CASSLDAGTHEKLFF.

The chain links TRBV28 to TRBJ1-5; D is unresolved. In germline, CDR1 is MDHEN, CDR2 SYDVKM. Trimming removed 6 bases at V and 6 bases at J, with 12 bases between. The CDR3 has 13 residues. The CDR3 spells CASRTPKSQPQHF. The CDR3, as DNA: TGTGCCAGCAGAACTCCAAAAAGTCAGCCCCAGCATTTT.

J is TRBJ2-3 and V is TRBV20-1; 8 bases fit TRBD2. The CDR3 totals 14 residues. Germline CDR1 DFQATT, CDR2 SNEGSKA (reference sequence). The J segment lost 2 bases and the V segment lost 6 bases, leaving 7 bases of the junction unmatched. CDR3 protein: CSAPTSGHTDTQYF. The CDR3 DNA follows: TGCAGTGCCCCTACTAGCGGCCACACAGATACGCAGTATTTT.

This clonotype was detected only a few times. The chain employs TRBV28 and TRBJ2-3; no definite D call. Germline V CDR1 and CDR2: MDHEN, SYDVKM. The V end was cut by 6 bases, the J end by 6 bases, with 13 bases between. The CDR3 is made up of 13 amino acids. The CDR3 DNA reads TGTGCCAGCAGACGTCCCTCAGCGGATACGCAGTATTTT. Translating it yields CASRRPSADTQYF. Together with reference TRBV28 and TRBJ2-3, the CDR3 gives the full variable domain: DVKVTQSSRYLVKRTGEKVFLECVQDMDHENMFWYRQDPGLGLRLIYFSYDVKMKEKGDIPEGYSVSREKKERFSLILESASTNQTSMYLCASRRPSADTQYFGPGTRLTVL.

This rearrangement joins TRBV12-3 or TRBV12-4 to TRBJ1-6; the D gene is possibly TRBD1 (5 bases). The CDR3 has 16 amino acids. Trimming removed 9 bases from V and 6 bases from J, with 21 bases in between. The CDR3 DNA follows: TGTGCCAGTAGCGTGAATATTCAGGGACCTAATTCACCCCTCCACTTT. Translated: CASSVNIQGPNSPLHF.

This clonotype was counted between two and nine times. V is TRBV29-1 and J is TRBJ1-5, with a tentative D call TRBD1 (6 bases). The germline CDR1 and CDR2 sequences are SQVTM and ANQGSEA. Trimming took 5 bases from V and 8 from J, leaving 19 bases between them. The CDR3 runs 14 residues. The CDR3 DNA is TGCAGCGTTTCAAAGGGGGGGGCGCGTGAGCCCCAGCATTTT. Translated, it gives CSVSKGGAREPQHF.

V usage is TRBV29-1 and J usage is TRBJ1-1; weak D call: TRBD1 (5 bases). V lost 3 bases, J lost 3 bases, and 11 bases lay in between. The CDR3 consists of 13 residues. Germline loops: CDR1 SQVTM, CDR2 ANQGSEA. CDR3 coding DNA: TGCAGCGTTGATGGACATGGGGACACTGAAGCTTTCTTT. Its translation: CSVDGHGDTEAFF.

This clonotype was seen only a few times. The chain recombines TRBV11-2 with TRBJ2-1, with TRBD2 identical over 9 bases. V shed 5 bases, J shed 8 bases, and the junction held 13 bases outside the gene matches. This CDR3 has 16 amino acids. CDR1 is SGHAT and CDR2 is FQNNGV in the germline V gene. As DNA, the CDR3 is TGTGCCAGCAGCCCCGGATGGGGCGGGAGGGCCGATGAGCAGTTCTTC. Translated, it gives CASSPGWGGRADEQFF.

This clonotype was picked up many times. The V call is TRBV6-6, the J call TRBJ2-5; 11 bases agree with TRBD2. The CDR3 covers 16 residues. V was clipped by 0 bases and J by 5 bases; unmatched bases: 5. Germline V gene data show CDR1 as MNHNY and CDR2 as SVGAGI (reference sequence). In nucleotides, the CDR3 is TGTGCCAGCAGTTACTCGCTAGCGGGGGGTGGGGAGACCCAGTACTTC. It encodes CASSYSLAGGGETQYF.

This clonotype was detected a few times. CDR3 sequence reads: CASTPVGGHSYEQYF. In DNA, the CDR3 is TGTGCCAGCACCCCGGTGGGGGGGCACTCCTACGAGCAGTACTTC. The gene calls are TRBV28 and TRBJ2-7; perhaps TRBD2 as D (7 bases). CDR1 MDHEN and CDR2 SYDVKM come from the germline V gene. The length of the CDR3 is 15 residues. Trimming left V 7 bases short and J 0 bases short, with 16 bases between.

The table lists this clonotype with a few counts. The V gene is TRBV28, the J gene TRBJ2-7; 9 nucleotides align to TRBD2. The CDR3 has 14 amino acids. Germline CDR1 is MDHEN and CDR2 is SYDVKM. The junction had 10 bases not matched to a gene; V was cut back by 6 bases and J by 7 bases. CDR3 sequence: CASRLAGPAFEQYF. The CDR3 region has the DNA TGTGCCAGCAGACTAGCGGGCCCCGCCTTTGAGCAGTACTTC.

The CDR3 DNA follows: TGTGCCAGCAGCTCCCTGGGCGGGGGACTAGCGGGGGGAAACTCCTACAATGAGCAGTTCTTC. Its translation: CASSSLGGGLAGGNSYNEQFF. The chain uses TRBV11-1 and TRBJ2-1; 15 nucleotides line up with TRBD2. The CDR3 has 21 amino acids. V shed 4 bases and J 0 bases; nucleotides not matched to a gene: 13. In germline, CDR1 is SGHAT, CDR2 FQDESV (reference sequence).

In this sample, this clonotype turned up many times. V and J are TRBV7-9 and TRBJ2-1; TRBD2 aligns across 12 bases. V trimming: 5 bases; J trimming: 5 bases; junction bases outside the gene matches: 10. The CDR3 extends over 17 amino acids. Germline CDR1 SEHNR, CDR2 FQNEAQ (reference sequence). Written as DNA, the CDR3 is TGTGCCAGCAGCGTCCGACTAGCGGGAGAGGGACACAATGAGCAGTTCTTC. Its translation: CASSVRLAGEGHNEQFF. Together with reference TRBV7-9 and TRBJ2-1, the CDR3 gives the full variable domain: DTGVSQNPRHKITKRGQNVTFRCDPISEHNRLYWYRQTLGQGPEFLTYFQNEAQLEKSRLLSDRFSAERPKGSFSTLEIQRTEQGDSAMYLCASSVRLAGEGHNEQFFGPGTRLTVL.